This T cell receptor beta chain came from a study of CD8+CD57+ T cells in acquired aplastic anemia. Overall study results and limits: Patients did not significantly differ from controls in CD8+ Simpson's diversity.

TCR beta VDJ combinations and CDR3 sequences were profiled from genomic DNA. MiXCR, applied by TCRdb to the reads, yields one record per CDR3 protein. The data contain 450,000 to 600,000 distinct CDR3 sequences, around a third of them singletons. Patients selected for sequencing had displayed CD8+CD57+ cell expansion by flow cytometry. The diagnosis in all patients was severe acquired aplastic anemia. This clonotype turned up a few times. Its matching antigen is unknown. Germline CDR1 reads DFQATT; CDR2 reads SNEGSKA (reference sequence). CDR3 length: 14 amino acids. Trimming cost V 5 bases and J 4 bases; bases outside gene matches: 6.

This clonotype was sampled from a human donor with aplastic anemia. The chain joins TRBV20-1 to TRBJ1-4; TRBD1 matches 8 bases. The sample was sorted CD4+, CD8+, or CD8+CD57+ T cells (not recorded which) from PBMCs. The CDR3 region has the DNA TGCAGTGCTGCAAGACAGGGGATTAATGAAAAACTGTTTTTT. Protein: CSAARQGINEKLFF.